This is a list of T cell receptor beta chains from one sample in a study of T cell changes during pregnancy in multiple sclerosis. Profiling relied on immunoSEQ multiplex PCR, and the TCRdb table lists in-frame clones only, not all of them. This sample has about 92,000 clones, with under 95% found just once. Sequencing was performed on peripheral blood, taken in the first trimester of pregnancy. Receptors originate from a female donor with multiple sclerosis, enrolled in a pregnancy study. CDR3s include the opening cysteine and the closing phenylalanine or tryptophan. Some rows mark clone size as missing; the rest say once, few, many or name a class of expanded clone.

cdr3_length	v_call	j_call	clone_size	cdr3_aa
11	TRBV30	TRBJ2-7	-	CAWGRGYEQYF
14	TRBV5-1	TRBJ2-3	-	CASRGDRAPDTQYF
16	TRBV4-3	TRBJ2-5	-	CASNPSGAGGPETQYF
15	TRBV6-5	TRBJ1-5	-	CASSRDRSSNQPQHF
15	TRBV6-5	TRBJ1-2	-	CASSYATGGNYGYTF
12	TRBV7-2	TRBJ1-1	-	CASSFRDTEAFF
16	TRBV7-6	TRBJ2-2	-	CASSPLAGVNTGELFF
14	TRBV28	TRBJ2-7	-	CASSLAGGNYEQYF
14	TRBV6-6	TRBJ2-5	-	CASPGGTGQETQYF
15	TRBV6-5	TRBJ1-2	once	CASSPGTAFNYGYTF
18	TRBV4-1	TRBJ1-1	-	CASSQISIRFEMNTEAFF
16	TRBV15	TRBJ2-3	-	CATSWGEGTNTDTQYF
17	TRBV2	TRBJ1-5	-	CASSETKSGISNQPQHF
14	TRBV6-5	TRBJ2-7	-	CASSYGRQWSEQYF
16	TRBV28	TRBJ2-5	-	CASSSPSGRARETQYF
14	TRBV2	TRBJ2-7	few	CARQTGQGFYEQYF
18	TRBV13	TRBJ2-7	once	CASSSAGTGGTLSYEQYF
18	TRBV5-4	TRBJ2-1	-	CASSLLAGVSKSSNEQFF
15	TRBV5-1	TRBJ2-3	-	CASSAFSGSTDTQYF
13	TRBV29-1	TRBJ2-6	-	CSVGTAGANVLTF
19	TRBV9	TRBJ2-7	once	CASSVRGGASGRAGYEQYF
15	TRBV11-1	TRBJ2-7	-	CASSLNPGQLYEQYF
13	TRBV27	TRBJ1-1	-	CASKRQGVTEAFF
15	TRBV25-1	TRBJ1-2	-	CASSDPGQGYYGYTF
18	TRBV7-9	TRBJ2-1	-	CASSLVKARDSVYNEQFF
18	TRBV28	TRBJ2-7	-	CASSSGAFHQGMTYEQYF
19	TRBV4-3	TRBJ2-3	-	CASSQERPGAREFIDTQYF